The rows below give T cell receptor beta chains drawn from one sample of a study of blood T cell repertoires in COVID-19. Produced via immunoSEQ multiplex PCR; TCRdb's table is partial and in-frame only. The sample records over 200,000 clones, approximately 80% being singletons. The sample was PBMCs or T cells enriched from blood (not recorded which). These receptors were obtained from a woman aged 45-60 years with acute COVID-19. CDR3s include the opening cysteine and the closing phenylalanine or tryptophan. Fields, in order: V gene, J gene, D gene, clone size, CDR3 length, CDR3 DNA, CDR3 protein. D genes are given only for firm matches. Expanded clones are given a class, and other clones once, few, many or no size at all.

V: TRBV10-3; J: TRBJ1-1; D: .; size: once; length: 17; DNA: TGTGCCATCAGTGAGCAGCTGGGTGGTGGGGGCCGGACTGAAGCTTTCTTT; CDR3: CAISEQLGGGGRTEAFF
V: TRBV7-9; J: TRBJ2-7; D: .; size: .; length: 14; DNA: TGTGCCAGCAGCCTCGTGGGGCAGTCCTACGAGCAGTACTTC; CDR3: CASSLVGQSYEQYF
V: TRBV7-2; J: TRBJ2-3; D: TRBD2; size: .; length: 17; DNA: TGTGCCAGCAGCATAAGACTAGCGGGGGTGGGCACAGATACGCAGTATTTT; CDR3: CASSIRLAGVGTDTQYF
V: TRBV7-2; J: TRBJ2-1; D: .; size: .; length: 12; DNA: TGTGCCAGCAGCCCGTCAACTGGGAGGTGGTTCTTC; CDR3: CASSPSTGRWFF
V: TRBV7-9; J: TRBJ1-2; D: TRBD1; size: .; length: 14; DNA: TGTGCCAGCAGTCCCGGGACAGGGACCTATGGCTACACCTTC; CDR3: CASSPGTGTYGYTF
V: TRBV10-3; J: TRBJ1-3; D: .; size: .; length: 15; DNA: TGTGCCATCAGAGATTCCGACAGATCGGGAAACACCATATATTTT; CDR3: CAIRDSDRSGNTIYF
V: TRBV30; J: TRBJ1-3; D: TRBD1; size: few; length: 15; DNA: TGTGCCTGGAGGGTCGGACAGGGGGCTGGAAACACCATATATTTT; CDR3: CAWRVGQGAGNTIYF
V: TRBV6-5; J: TRBJ1-5; D: .; size: .; length: 12; DNA: TGTGCCAGCAGCGGGGGTAGCGAGCCCCAGCATTTT; CDR3: CASSGGSEPQHF
V: TRBV15; J: TRBJ2-5; D: .; size: .; length: 15; DNA: TGTGCCACCAGCAGAGATCCTGGCCCCCAAGAGACCCAGTACTTC; CDR3: CATSRDPGPQETQYF
V: TRBV15; J: TRBJ2-7; D: TRBD2; size: .; length: 22; DNA: TGTGCCACCAGCAGAGATTCCCTAGCGGGAGCTCCCTCGCGGGGCGCCTCCTACGAGCAGTACTTC; CDR3: CATSRDSLAGAPSRGASYEQYF
V: TRBV5-1; J: TRBJ2-5; D: TRBD1; size: .; length: 16; DNA: TGCGCCAGCAGCTTGGCGGGACAGGGCCCTCAAGAGACCCAGTACTTC; CDR3: CASSLAGQGPQETQYF
V: TRBV28; J: TRBJ1-4; D: .; size: .; length: 15; DNA: TGTGCCAGCAGTGACCAAGGGGGATCTAATGAAAAACTGTTTTTT; CDR3: CASSDQGGSNEKLFF
V: TRBV30; J: TRBJ2-7; D: .; size: .; length: 13; DNA: TGTGCCTGGAGTGGAGGGAGGCCCTACGAGCAGTACTTC; CDR3: CAWSGGRPYEQYF
V: TRBV3-1/TRBV3-2; J: TRBJ1-3; D: .; size: once; length: 20; DNA: TGTGCCAGCAGCCAAGTAGGGGCCAGAACACAGTTAACGACTGGAAACACCATATATTTT; CDR3: CASSQVGARTQLTTGNTIYF
V: TRBV7-2; J: TRBJ1-5; D: .; size: .; length: 15; DNA: TGTGCCAGCAGCCTAACCGGGACATCCAATCAGCCCCAGCATTTT; CDR3: CASSLTGTSNQPQHF
V: TRBV2; J: TRBJ2-1; D: TRBD2; size: .; length: 13; DNA: TGTGCCAGCACGCGGGAGGGCCGAAATGAGCAGTTCTTC; CDR3: CASTREGRNEQFF
V: TRBV6-5; J: TRBJ2-3; D: TRBD2; size: .; length: 15; DNA: TGTGCCAGCAGTTTTAGCGGGGGTGGCACAGATACGCAGTATTTT; CDR3: CASSFSGGGTDTQYF
V: TRBV27; J: TRBJ1-1; D: TRBD1; size: .; length: 13; DNA: TGTGCCAGCAGGGACAGGGTGAACACTGAAGCTTTCTTT; CDR3: CASRDRVNTEAFF
V: TRBV28; J: TRBJ1-2; D: TRBD1; size: .; length: 18; DNA: TGTGCCAGCAGTTTTTCCCCCCAAGGACAGGGGGCGCGATGGGGCTACACCTTC; CDR3: CASSFSPQGQGARWGYTF
V: TRBV6-2/TRBV6-3; J: TRBJ2-7; D: TRBD1; size: .; length: 15; DNA: TGTGCCAGCAGCCGGGGGACAGGGGGCCGCTACGAGCAGTACTTC; CDR3: CASSRGTGGRYEQYF
V: TRBV19; J: TRBJ1-5; D: .; size: .; length: 18; DNA: TGTGCCAGCCACTTGGGGTCGGGGGTCTCATTGAGCAATCAGCCCCAGCATTTT; CDR3: CASHLGSGVSLSNQPQHF
V: TRBV11-2; J: TRBJ2-5; D: .; size: .; length: 14; DNA: TGTGCCAGCAGCTTAGGGACAGCTAGGGAGACCCAGTACTTC; CDR3: CASSLGTARETQYF
V: TRBV2; J: TRBJ2-2; D: TRBD1; size: once; length: 14; DNA: TGTGCCAGGGAACAGGGGGGGAACACCGGGGAGCTGTTTTTT; CDR3: CAREQGGNTGELFF
V: TRBV19; J: TRBJ2-6; D: .; size: .; length: 14; DNA: TGTGCCAGTAGTATCTCCTCTGGGGCCAACGTCCTGACTTTC; CDR3: CASSISSGANVLTF
V: TRBV27; J: TRBJ1-1; D: TRBD1; size: .; length: 17; DNA: TGTGCCAGCAGTTTATCGGTGGACAGGGGGCTAGGCACTGAAGCTTTCTTT; CDR3: CASSLSVDRGLGTEAFF
V: TRBV5-6; J: TRBJ2-7; D: TRBD1; size: .; length: 15; DNA: TGTGCCAGCAGCTTGAGGGGGACAGGGCCAGTAGAGCAGTACTTC; CDR3: CASSLRGTGPVEQYF
V: TRBV28; J: TRBJ2-1; D: TRBD1; size: .; length: 15; DNA: TGTGCCAGCCGGCGAGGGGGGACAGGGAACAATGAGCAGTTCTTC; CDR3: CASRRGGTGNNEQFF
V: TRBV6-2/TRBV6-3; J: TRBJ2-7; D: TRBD1; size: .; length: 13; DNA: TGTGCCAGCAACCCGGGACAGGCCTACGAGCAGTACTTC; CDR3: CASNPGQAYEQYF
V: TRBV2; J: TRBJ1-2; D: .; size: .; length: 14; DNA: TGTGCCAGCAGTGTGGGCAGGTATCAGTATGGCTACACCTTC; CDR3: CASSVGRYQYGYTF
V: TRBV28; J: TRBJ1-2; D: .; size: few; length: 12; DNA: TGTGCCAGCAGTTTAGCCAGCTATGGCTACACCTTC; CDR3: CASSLASYGYTF
V: TRBV7-8; J: TRBJ1-3; D: .; size: .; length: 15; DNA: TGTGCCAGCAGCTTAGGGGTCGGACAGGGAAACACCATATATTTT; CDR3: CASSLGVGQGNTIYF
V: TRBV7-2; J: TRBJ1-3; D: .; size: .; length: 16; DNA: TGTGCCAGCAGCTTAGCGGAGGCCCGCTCTGGAAACACCATATATTTT; CDR3: CASSLAEARSGNTIYF
V: TRBV29-1; J: TRBJ2-7; D: TRBD1; size: .; length: 11; DNA: TGCAGCGTTGACAGGGGGCGCGAGCAGTACTTC; CDR3: CSVDRGREQYF
V: TRBV4-3; J: TRBJ1-3; D: .; size: .; length: 16; DNA: TGCGCCAGCAGCCAAGATTCAGGCTCCGCTGGAAACACCATATATTTT; CDR3: CASSQDSGSAGNTIYF
V: TRBV30; J: TRBJ2-1; D: TRBD2; size: .; length: 20; DNA: TGTGCCTGGAGTCGGGGAATAACTAGCGGGAGATCGTTCTTATACAATGAGCAGTTCTTC; CDR3: CAWSRGITSGRSFLYNEQFF
V: TRBV28; J: TRBJ1-2; D: TRBD1; size: once; length: 14; DNA: TGTGCCAGCAGTTTTCCCCAAACAGGGGGCGGCTACACCTTC; CDR3: CASSFPQTGGGYTF
V: TRBV5-4; J: TRBJ2-7; D: .; size: .; length: 15; DNA: TGTGCCAGCAGCAATGATAAACAGGGATACTACGAGCAGTACTTC; CDR3: CASSNDKQGYYEQYF
V: TRBV18; J: TRBJ1-4; D: .; size: .; length: 17; DNA: TGTGCCAGCTCACCAGACCTGCCTCGCGCGGCTAATGAAAAACTGTTTTTT; CDR3: CASSPDLPRAANEKLFF
V: TRBV19; J: TRBJ1-5; D: .; size: .; length: 15; DNA: TGTGCCAGTAGTAGGGGAGGGGATGGCAATCAGCCCCAGCATTTT; CDR3: CASSRGGDGNQPQHF
V: TRBV23-1; J: TRBJ1-6; D: TRBD1; size: .; length: 16; DNA: TGCGCCAGCAGTCAATCTGGACAGGTGCTTAATTCACCCCTCCACTTT; CDR3: CASSQSGQVLNSPLHF
V: TRBV21-1; J: TRBJ1-5; D: .; size: .; length: 16; DNA: TGTGCCAGCAGATTGGGACAGAGAAAAGGCAATCAGCCCCAGCATTTT; CDR3: CASRLGQRKGNQPQHF
V: TRBV4-3; J: TRBJ1-2; D: TRBD1; size: once; length: 15; DNA: TGCGCCAGCAGCCAAGGACCGGGACAGGCCTATGGCTACACCTTC; CDR3: CASSQGPGQAYGYTF
V: TRBV3-1/TRBV3-2; J: TRBJ2-1; D: TRBD1; size: once; length: 16; DNA: TGTGCCAGCAGCCAACTGCGGGACAGGGGGACGGGTGAGCAGTTCTTC; CDR3: CASSQLRDRGTGEQFF
V: TRBV9; J: TRBJ1-5; D: .; size: .; length: 17; DNA: TGTGCCAGCAGCGTAGGGGCAGACCTATATAGCAATCAGCCCCAGCATTTT; CDR3: CASSVGADLYSNQPQHF
V: TRBV6-1; J: TRBJ1-1; D: .; size: .; length: 15; DNA: TGTGCCAGCAGTGATCCCGGGGTCGCCAGTACTGAAGCTTTCTTT; CDR3: CASSDPGVASTEAFF
V: TRBV3-1/TRBV3-2; J: TRBJ1-6; D: .; size: .; length: 15; DNA: TGTGCCAGCAGCCAAGGGGCACGGAATAATTCACCCCTCCACTTT; CDR3: CASSQGARNNSPLHF
V: TRBV4-3; J: TRBJ2-5; D: .; size: .; length: 13; DNA: TGCGCCAGCAGCCAAGGACGAGGAGAGACCCAGTACTTC; CDR3: CASSQGRGETQYF
V: TRBV5-4; J: TRBJ1-1; D: .; size: .; length: 17; DNA: TGTGCCAGCAGCTTGGGGTTAGGGGCCCAAGCGAACACTGAAGCTTTCTTT; CDR3: CASSLGLGAQANTEAFF
V: TRBV19; J: TRBJ1-3; D: TRBD1; size: once; length: 16; DNA: TGTGCCAGTCGGACAGGGGCGACTCTCTCTGGAAACACCATATATTTT; CDR3: CASRTGATLSGNTIYF
V: TRBV7-8; J: TRBJ2-5; D: TRBD2; size: .; length: 16; DNA: TGTGCCAGCAGCTTAGAAGCGGGAGAGTGGTGGGAGACCCAGTACTTC; CDR3: CASSLEAGEWWETQYF
V: TRBV4-3; J: TRBJ1-1; D: TRBD1; size: .; length: 17; DNA: TGCGCCAGCAGCCAAGAAAGGGGGACAGGGCTGAACACTGAAGCTTTCTTT; CDR3: CASSQERGTGLNTEAFF
V: TRBV7-9; J: TRBJ2-2; D: .; size: few; length: 11; DNA: TGTGCCAGCAGCCCCCAGTGGGAGCTGTTTTTT; CDR3: CASSPQWELFF
V: TRBV6-6; J: TRBJ2-7; D: .; size: .; length: 14; DNA: TGTGCCAGCAGTTACACCCCAGTCTCCTACGAGCAGTACTTC; CDR3: CASSYTPVSYEQYF
V: TRBV12-5; J: TRBJ1-1; D: .; size: .; length: 13; DNA: TGTGCTAGTGGTTTCGGGGAGAACACTGAAGCTTTCTTT; CDR3: CASGFGENTEAFF